A single TCR beta chain is shown here with its context. Its antigen remains unidentified. No base-level quality is on record; no much larger clone is a single base apart. This entry comes from a study of early T cells in non-severe SARS-CoV-2 infection (dated by TCRdb to the early 2020s). Describing the broader study: TCR sequencing used bulk RNA from unsorted whole blood, so alpha and beta chains could not be paired.

The library was made by 5' RACE. Sequencing took place on a NextSeq 500. To correct for sequencing error and PCR bias, the TCR library protocol tagged individual cDNA molecules with unique molecular identifiers. TCR alpha and beta chains were both sequenced, and the abundances of alpha and beta sequences in each sample were closely correlated with each other. The authors' analysis ran thus. Decombinator V4 was used to perform V gene, J gene and CDR3 annotation of TCR sequences. TCRs were defined as expanded if a significant change between any two time points was detected under a Poisson model with p below 0.0001. Abundances of TCRs were expressed as counts per million after normalisation to the total number of TCRs sequenced in each sample. MAIT TCRs were defined by TRAV1-2 paired with TRAJ12, TRAJ20 or TRAJ33, and iNKT TCRs by TRAV10 paired with TRAJ18. VDJdb, accessed 1 November 2021, was searched for CMV, EBV and SARS-CoV-2 annotated TCRs, excluding TCRs annotated for multiple antigens. The public reads were reprocessed in TCRdb via fastp at Q25 and MiXCR, keeping in-frame beta chains. Each entry is one CDR3 protein sequence, shown with its most common DNA and genes. The V and J calls were not made by the authors but by TCRdb's processing. The sample has around 64,000 distinct CDR3 sequences on record, over 10% of them singletons. The top ten constitute under 7% of the sample.

In the germline V gene, CDR1 corresponds to SGHTA and CDR2 to FQGNSA. The CDR3 runs 12 amino acids, cysteine and phenylalanine included. The entry retains the CDR3 DNA only, 36 bases that are in frame from base 1. At the junction V is shortened by 1 base and J by 7 bases, with 8 bases in between. Overall results and qualifications from the work: VDJdb matching was skewed toward anti-spike CD8 responses and likely underestimated virus-specific expansions by missing private and CD4 specificities.

This was a case-control study nested in a cohort of healthcare workers in London, UK, who had nasopharyngeal swab PCR tests and blood samples taken every week. Healthcare workers were recruited between 23 and 31 March 2020, during the week of the UK lockdown, and were followed weekly for up to roughly 15 weeks. The receptor comes from an adult who was a healthcare worker with PCR-confirmed SARS-CoV-2 infection or an uninfected control (not recorded which). The source material was whole blood, sampled at baseline. The chain employs TRBV7-2 and TRBJ2-7, with the D gene call left open. At the DNA level, the sequence is TGTGCCAGCAGCTTAGAGGGTCTGGAGCAGTACTTC. This sequence encodes CASSLEGLEQYF.